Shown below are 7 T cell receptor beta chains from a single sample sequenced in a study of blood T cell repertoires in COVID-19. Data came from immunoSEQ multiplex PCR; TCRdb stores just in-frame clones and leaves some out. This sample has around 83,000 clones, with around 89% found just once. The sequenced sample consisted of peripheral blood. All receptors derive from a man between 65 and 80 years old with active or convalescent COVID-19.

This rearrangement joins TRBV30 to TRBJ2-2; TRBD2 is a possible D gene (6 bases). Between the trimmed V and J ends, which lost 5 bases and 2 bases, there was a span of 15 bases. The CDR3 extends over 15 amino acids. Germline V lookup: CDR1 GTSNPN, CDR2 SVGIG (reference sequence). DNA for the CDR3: TGTGCCTGGCAATTTGGGAGGATTAACACCGGGGAGCTGTTTTTT. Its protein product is CAWQFGRINTGELFF.

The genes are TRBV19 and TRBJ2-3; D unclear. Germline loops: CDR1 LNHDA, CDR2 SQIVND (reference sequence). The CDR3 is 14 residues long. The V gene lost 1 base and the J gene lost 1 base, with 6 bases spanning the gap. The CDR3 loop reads CASSIGGRTDTQYF. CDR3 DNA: TGTGCCAGTAGTATAGGCGGCCGCACAGATACGCAGTATTTT.

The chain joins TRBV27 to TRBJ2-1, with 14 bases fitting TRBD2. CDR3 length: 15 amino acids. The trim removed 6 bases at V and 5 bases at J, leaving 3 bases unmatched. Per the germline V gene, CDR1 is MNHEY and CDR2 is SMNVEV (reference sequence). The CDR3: CASSRLAGGNNEQFF. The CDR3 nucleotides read TGTGCCAGCAGCCGACTAGCGGGAGGGAACAATGAGCAGTTCTTC.

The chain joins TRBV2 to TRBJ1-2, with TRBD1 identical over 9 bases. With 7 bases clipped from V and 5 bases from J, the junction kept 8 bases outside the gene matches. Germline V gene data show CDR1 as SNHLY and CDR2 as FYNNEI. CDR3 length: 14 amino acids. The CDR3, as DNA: TGTGCCAGCATACAGACAGGGGGAGAGTATGGCTACACCTTC. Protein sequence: CASIQTGGEYGYTF.

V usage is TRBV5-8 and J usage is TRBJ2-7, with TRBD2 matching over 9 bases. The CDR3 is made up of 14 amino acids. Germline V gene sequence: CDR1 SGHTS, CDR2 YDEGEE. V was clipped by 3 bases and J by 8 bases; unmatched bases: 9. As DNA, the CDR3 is TGTGCCAGCAGCTCCGGACTAGCGCAGGGGAAGCAGTACTTC. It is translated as CASSSGLAQGKQYF.

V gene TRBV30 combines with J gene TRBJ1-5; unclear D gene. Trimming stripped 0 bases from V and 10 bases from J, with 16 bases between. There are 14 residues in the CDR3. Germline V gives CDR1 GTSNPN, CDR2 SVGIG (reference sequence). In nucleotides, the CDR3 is TGTGCCTGGAGTGTTTATCGGGGAGCGGAACCCCAGCATTTT. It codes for CAWSVYRGAEPQHF.

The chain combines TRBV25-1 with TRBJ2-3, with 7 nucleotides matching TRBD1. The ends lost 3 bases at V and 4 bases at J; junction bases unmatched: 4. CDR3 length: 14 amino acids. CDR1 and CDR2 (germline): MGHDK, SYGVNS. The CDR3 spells CASSDHQGADTQYF. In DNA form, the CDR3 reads TGTGCCAGCAGTGACCACCAGGGGGCAGATACGCAGTATTTT.